The 16 T cell receptor beta chains listed next were all sequenced from one sample in a study of control samples from healthy donors and cancer patients. Sequenced by immunoSEQ multiplex PCR; TCRdb stores in-frame clones only, minus some. This table has about 160,000 clones, 93% appearing once. Sequenced input: blood. The origin of the receptors is a woman aged 60-75 years in good health.

The V gene is TRBV19, the J gene TRBJ2-2; TRBD1 is a possible D gene (6 bases). Germline CDR1 LNHDA, CDR2 SQIVND (reference sequence). Trimming pared 0 bases from V and 1 base from J, leaving 9 bases between. The CDR3 consists of 16 residues. DNA of the CDR3: TGTGCCAGTAGTATAGATCGGGGACAGAACACCGGGGAGCTGTTTTTT. The encoded protein is CASSIDRGQNTGELFF.

J is TRBJ1-4 and V is TRBV14; no clear D. The length of the CDR3 is 13 residues. Trimming cost V 4 bases and J 5 bases, with 8 bases left between them. Germline assignment: CDR1 SGHDN and CDR2 FVKESK. CDR3 amino acids: CASSRGPNEKLFF. CDR3 DNA sequence: TGTGCCAGCAGCCGTGGCCCCAATGAAAAACTGTTTTTT.

The genes are TRBV7-2 and TRBJ1-6; the match to TRBD1 covers 11 bases. Germline lookup yields CDR1 SGHTA and CDR2 FQGNSA. With V trimmed by 5 bases and J by 14 bases, 8 bases remained unmatched. The CDR3 consists of 14 residues. The CDR3, as DNA: TGTGCCAGCAGCCCGGGACAGGGGGTAGAATCCCTCCACTTT. Its protein is CASSPGQGVESLHF.

The chain has TRBV27 and TRBJ2-2; D is perhaps TRBD1 (5 bases). The CDR3 contains 15 residues. Germline V CDR1 and CDR2: MNHEY, SMNVEV (reference sequence). The V end was cut by 6 bases, the J end by 0 bases, with 11 bases between. The DNA for the CDR3 is TGTGCCAGCAGCCTTAGGGGCGCGAACACCGGGGAGCTGTTTTTT. Protein: CASSLRGANTGELFF.

This chain uses TRBV10-1 with TRBJ1-1, with D possibly TRBD1 on 5 matching bases. Germline-derived CDR1 and CDR2 are WNHNN and SYGVQD (reference sequence). The germline V and J ends were trimmed by 0 bases and 7 bases, with 12 bases remaining between them. The CDR3 length is 14 residues. The CDR3 loop reads CASSESGPYIEAFF. The CDR3 DNA reads as TGCGCCAGCAGTGAGTCGGGACCGTATATTGAAGCTTTCTTT.

For this clone: The junction differs from germline at one of its ends, possibly a read error. The gene calls are TRBV24-1 and TRBJ1-3; D is perhaps TRBD1 (5 bases). The CDR3 runs to 16 residues. The germline gives CDR1 KGHDR, CDR2 SFDVKD. The CDR3 nucleotides read TGTGCCGCCAGTGATCGGGGGGGTTGGTCTGGAAACACCATATATTTT. As protein: CAASDRGGWSGNTIYF.

V is TRBV24-1 and J is TRBJ1-6; D perhaps matches TRBD1 (6 bases). The V and J ends lost 3 bases and 3 bases respectively, with 11 bases between them. Germline loops: CDR1 KGHDR, CDR2 SFDVKD. CDR3 size: 16 residues. In nucleotides, the CDR3 is TGTGCCACCAGTGATGACCGGGACAACTATAATTCACCCCTCCACTTT. It is translated as CATSDDRDNYNSPLHF.

The chain has TRBV6-5 and TRBJ2-2; D is possibly TRBD2 (5 bases). V was trimmed by 2 bases and J by 4 bases, leaving 8 bases between them. CDR3 length: 14 amino acids. Germline V CDR1 and CDR2: MNHEY, SVGAGI. CDR3 in amino acids: CASSYGEFTGELFF. CDR3 in DNA: TGTGCCAGCAGTTACGGGGAGTTCACCGGGGAGCTGTTTTTT.

The genes are TRBV6-2 or TRBV6-3 and TRBJ1-6; D remains unclear. The CDR3 contains 16 residues. Germline V gene lookup returns CDR1 MNHEY and CDR2 SVGEGT. V was shortened by 0 bases and J by 2 bases, with 8 bases between the two germline ends. CDR3 bases: TGTGCCAGCAGTTACTCGCAACAGCCCTATAATTCACCCCTCCACTTT. It codes for CASSYSQQPYNSPLHF.

J is TRBJ2-7 and V is TRBV6-5; weak D call: TRBD2 (5 bases). The CDR3 runs 14 residues. Germline assignment: CDR1 MNHEY and CDR2 SVGAGI. V shed 9 bases and J shed 6 bases, with 21 bases lying between them. CDR3 loop: CASIEGLVASEQYF. For the CDR3, the DNA is TGTGCCAGTATCGAGGGTCTAGTTGCTAGCGAGCAGTACTTC.

V gene TRBV19 combines with J gene TRBJ1-2; D call uncertain. Trimming removed 7 bases at V and 2 bases at J, with 5 bases between. The CDR3 consists of 11 residues. Germline assignment: CDR1 LNHDA and CDR2 SQIVND (reference sequence). DNA for the CDR3: TGTGCCAGTAACCACAACTATGGCTACACCTTC. Protein sequence: CASNHNYGYTF.

The V gene is TRBV6-2 or TRBV6-3, the J gene TRBJ2-1; TRBD2 matches 8 bases. The V gene end was trimmed by 0 bases and the J gene end by 8 bases; junction bases not matched to a gene: 3. This CDR3 is built from 14 residues. From germline, CDR1 is MNHEY and CDR2 SVGEGT. The CDR3 bases are TGTGCCAGCAGTTACTCGCGGGGGGTTGATGAGCAGTTCTTC. As protein: CASSYSRGVDEQFF.

This chain connects TRBV11-2 to TRBJ1-2; maybe TRBD1 (5 bases). CDR1 and CDR2 (germline): SGHAT, FQNNGV. The CDR3 runs to 16 residues. V lost 5 bases, J lost 4 bases, and 20 bases lay in between. For the CDR3, the DNA is TGTGCCAGCAGCACCGACATCAGGGAAGTTGCCTATGGCTACACCTTC. Translation: CASSTDIREVAYGYTF.

This clone has only one observation. The chain is built from TRBV9 and TRBJ2-3; 11 bases agree with TRBD2. From germline, CDR1 is SGDLS and CDR2 YYNGEE. With 3 bases clipped from V and 0 bases from J, the junction kept 15 bases outside the gene matches. The CDR3 is 20 amino acids. CDR3 amino acids: CASSDRRGSGTSGSTDTQYF. The DNA of the CDR3 is TGTGCCAGCAGCGACCGTAGGGGGTCCGGGACTAGCGGTAGCACAGATACGCAGTATTTT. Drawing the rest from reference TRBV9 and TRBJ2-3, the complete variable domain is DSGVTQTPKHLITATGQRVTLRCSPRSGDLSVYWYQQSLDQGLQFLIQYYNGEERAKGNILERFSAQQFPDLHSELNLSSLELGDSALYFCASSDRRGSGTSGSTDTQYFGPGTRLTVL.

V gene TRBV5-4 combines with J gene TRBJ1-2, with 12 bases matching TRBD1. Trimming took 4 bases from V and 4 from J; bases not matched to a gene: 2. CDR1 and CDR2 (germline): SGHNT, YYREEE (reference sequence). The CDR3 runs to 14 residues. In nucleotides, the CDR3 is TGTGCCAGCAGCGGGGACAGGGGGCTCTATGGCTACACCTTC. It encodes CASSGDRGLYGYTF. Looking up the rest from reference TRBV5-4 and TRBJ1-2 gives the full variable domain: ETGVTQSPTHLIKTRGQQVTLRCSSQSGHNTVSWYQQALGQGPQFIFQYYREEENGRGNFPPRFSGLQFPNYSSELNVNALELDDSALYLCASSGDRGLYGYTFGSGTRLTVV.

The rearrangement uses TRBV29-1 and TRBJ2-3; D might be TRBD1 (5 bases). From germline, CDR1 is SQVTM and CDR2 ANQGSEA. This CDR3 has 14 residues. Trimming left V 1 base short and J 6 bases short, with 14 bases between. The CDR3, as DNA: TGCAGCGTTGAAGGAACAGGCGTCGGGGATACGCAGTATTTT. The encoded protein is CSVEGTGVGDTQYF.